Shown below are 9 T cell receptor beta chains from a single sample sequenced in a study of T cell responses to AZD1222 COVID-19 vaccine. Generated by immunoSEQ multiplex PCR, the TCRdb table keeps only in-frame clones and is missing some. The sample includes around 160,000 clones, under 95% of them seen just once. Sequencing was performed on peripheral blood, taken on day 0 of AZD1222 vaccination. The receptors derive from an adult in good health.

The CDR3 nucleotides read TGTGCCAGCAGCTTGCCCCAGGGAGATGGCTACACCTTC. Protein product: CASSLPQGDGYTF. The rearrangement links TRBV5-6 to TRBJ1-2; TRBD1 might be the D (5 bases). There are 13 residues in the CDR3. Germline V lookup: CDR1 SGHDT, CDR2 YYEEEE. Trimming stripped 1 base from V and 6 bases from J, with 10 bases between.

J is TRBJ1-1 and V is TRBV5-1; D unclear. The CDR3 extends over 14 amino acids. Germline CDR1 is SGHRS and CDR2 is YFSETQ. Trimming removed 1 base at V and 1 base at J, with 8 bases between. The CDR3 DNA reads TGCGCCAGCAGCTTGTTAGACACGAACACTGAAGCTTTCTTT. The encoded protein is CASSLLDTNTEAFF.

The V and J genes are TRBV4-2 and TRBJ2-1; 11 bases are shared with TRBD2. This CDR3 has 17 residues. The germline V gene has CDR1 LGHNA and CDR2 YNFKEQ. J lost 4 bases, V lost 4 bases, and 9 bases had no gene match. The CDR3 reads CASSRVGLAANYNEQFF. The CDR3 DNA reads TGTGCCAGCAGCCGCGTGGGACTAGCGGCCAATTACAATGAGCAGTTCTTC.

CDR3 sequence reads: CASSLYAGQGMRGYTF. CDR3 DNA sequence: TGTGCCAGCAGCTTATACGCGGGACAGGGGATGCGTGGCTACACCTTC. The chain couples TRBV11-2 to TRBJ1-2, with TRBD1 matching 10 bases. There are 16 residues in the CDR3. The trim removed 2 bases at V and 7 bases at J, leaving 10 bases unmatched. Germline V CDR1 and CDR2: SGHAT, FQNNGV.

This chain uses TRBV6-4 with TRBJ1-5, with TRBD1 as a possible D gene (6 bases). Between the trimmed V and J ends, which lost 8 bases and 1 base, there was a span of 18 bases. This CDR3 region has 16 residues. Germline CDR1 MRHNA, CDR2 SNTAGT. As DNA, the CDR3 is TGTGCCAGCCCAAGGGGGGGGTGGCCCAGCAATCAGCCCCAGCATTTT. It is translated as CASPRGGWPSNQPQHF.

V gene TRBV5-1 combines with J gene TRBJ1-1; D is uncertain. The CDR3 loop spans 22 amino acids. The V and J ends lost 10 bases and 0 bases respectively, with 40 bases between them. From germline, CDR1 is SGHRS and CDR2 YFSETQ. Here the CDR3 reads CADITESSTLRSPKFLNTEAFF. The CDR3 coding sequence is TGCGCCGATATTACCGAGTCATCTACCCTGAGGAGCCCAAAATTTCTGAACACTGAAGCTTTCTTT.

The V and J genes are TRBV5-1 and TRBJ2-1; D unresolved. V lost 0 bases and J lost 0, with 10 bases in between. Germline V lookup: CDR1 SGHRS, CDR2 YFSETQ. CDR3 size: 16 residues. CDR3: CASSLAAVTSYNEQFF. CDR3 bases: TGCGCCAGCAGCTTGGCCGCAGTGACCTCCTACAATGAGCAGTTCTTC.

The J gene is TRBJ1-1, the V gene TRBV25-1; D not certain. The V gene's germline CDR1 is MGHDK and CDR2 SYGVNS. V lost 10 bases to trimming and J lost 1 base, with 7 bases between them. The CDR3 sequence is 11 residues long. This chain's CDR3 is CATRTNTEAFF. DNA for the CDR3: TGTGCCACGCGTACGAACACTGAAGCTTTCTTT. The full variable domain, completed using reference TRBV25-1 and TRBJ1-1, is EADIYQTPRYLVIGTGKKITLECSQTMGHDKMYWYQQDPGMELHLIHYSYGVNSTEKGDLSSESTVSRIRTEHFPLTLESARPSHTSQYLCATRTNTEAFFGQGTRLTVV.

The CDR3 sequence is CASSPDGSYTEAFF. The DNA of the CDR3 is TGCGCCAGCAGCCCGGACGGTTCATACACTGAAGCTTTCTTT. The chain uses TRBV5-1 and TRBJ1-1; no definite D call. The V and J ends lost 4 bases and 3 bases respectively, with 13 bases between them. This CDR3 comprises 14 residues. CDR1 and CDR2 (germline): SGHRS, YFSETQ.